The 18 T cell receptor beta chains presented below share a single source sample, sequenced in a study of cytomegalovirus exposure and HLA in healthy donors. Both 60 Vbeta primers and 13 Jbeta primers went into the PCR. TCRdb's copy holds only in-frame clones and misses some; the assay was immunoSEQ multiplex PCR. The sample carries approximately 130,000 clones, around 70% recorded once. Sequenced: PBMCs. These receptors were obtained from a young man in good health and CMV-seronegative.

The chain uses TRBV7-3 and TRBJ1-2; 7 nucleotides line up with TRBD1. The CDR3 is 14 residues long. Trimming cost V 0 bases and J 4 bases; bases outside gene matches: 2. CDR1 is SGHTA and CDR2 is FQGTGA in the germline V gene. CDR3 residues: CASSLTPGGYGYTF. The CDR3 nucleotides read TGTGCCAGCAGCTTAACACCAGGGGGCTATGGCTACACCTTC.

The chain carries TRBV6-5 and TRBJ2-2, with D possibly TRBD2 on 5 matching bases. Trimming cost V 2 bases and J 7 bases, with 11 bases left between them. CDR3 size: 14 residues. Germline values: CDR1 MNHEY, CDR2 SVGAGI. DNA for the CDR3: TGTGCCAGCAGTTACCGGGGTCCGGGCGGGGAGCTGTTTTTT. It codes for CASSYRGPGGELFF.

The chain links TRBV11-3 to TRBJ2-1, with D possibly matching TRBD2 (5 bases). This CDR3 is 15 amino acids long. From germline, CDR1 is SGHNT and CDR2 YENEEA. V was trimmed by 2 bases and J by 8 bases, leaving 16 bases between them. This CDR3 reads CASSLRGNGVHEQFF. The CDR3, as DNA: TGTGCCAGCAGCTTACGGGGTAACGGGGTCCATGAGCAGTTCTTC. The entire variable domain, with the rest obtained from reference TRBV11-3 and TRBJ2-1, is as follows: EAGVVQSPRYKIIEKKQPVAFWCNPISGHNTLYWYLQNLGQGPELLIRYENEEAVDDSQLPKDRFSAERLKGVDSTLKIQPAELGDSAVYLCASSLRGNGVHEQFFGPGTRLTVL.

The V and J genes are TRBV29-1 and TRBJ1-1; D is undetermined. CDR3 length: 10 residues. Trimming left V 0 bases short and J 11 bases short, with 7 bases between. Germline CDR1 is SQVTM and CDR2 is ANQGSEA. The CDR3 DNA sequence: TGCAGCGTTGAAGATCATCAGGCTTTCTTT. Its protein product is CSVEDHQAFF.

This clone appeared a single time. The CDR3 nucleotides are TGTGCCAGCAGCTTAGCCCGGACAGTCGAGCCTACTGAAGCTTTCTTT. Residues: CASSLARTVEPTEAFF. The chain joins TRBV7-8 to TRBJ1-1; D is perhaps TRBD1 (6 bases). The V gene lost 0 bases and the J gene lost 5 bases, with 16 bases spanning the gap. Per germline, CDR1 SGHVS and CDR2 FQNEAQ. The CDR3 contains 16 residues. The full variable domain, rest sourced from reference TRBV7-8 and TRBJ1-1, is GAGVSQSPRYKVAKRGQDVALRCDPISGHVSLFWYQQALGQGPEFLTYFQNEAQLDKSGLPSDRFFAERPEGSVSTLKIQRTQQEDSAVYLCASSLARTVEPTEAFFGQGTRLTVV.

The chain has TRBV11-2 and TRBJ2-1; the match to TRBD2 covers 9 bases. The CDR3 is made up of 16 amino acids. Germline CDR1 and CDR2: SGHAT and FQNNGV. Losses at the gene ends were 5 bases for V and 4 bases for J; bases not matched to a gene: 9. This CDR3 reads CASSRLLAGGYNEQFF. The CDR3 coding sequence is TGTGCCAGCAGCCGATTATTGGCGGGGGGGTACAATGAGCAGTTCTTC.

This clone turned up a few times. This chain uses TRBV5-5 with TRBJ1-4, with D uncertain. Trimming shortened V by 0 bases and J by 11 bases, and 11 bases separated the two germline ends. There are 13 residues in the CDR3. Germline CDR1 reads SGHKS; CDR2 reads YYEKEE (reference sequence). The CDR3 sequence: CASSLEWGGKLFF. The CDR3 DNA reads TGTGCCAGCAGCTTGGAATGGGGAGGGAAACTGTTTTTT.

The CDR3 DNA is TGCGCCGCCGGCAGGGGGCCTGGGGAAAAACTGTTTTTT. This codes for CAAGRGPGEKLFF. The rearrangement links TRBV4-1 to TRBJ1-4; TRBD1 agrees at 8 bases. CDR3 length: 13 residues. Per the germline V gene, CDR1 is MGHRA and CDR2 is YSYEKL. V trimming: 11 bases; J trimming: 8 bases; junction bases outside the gene matches: 10.

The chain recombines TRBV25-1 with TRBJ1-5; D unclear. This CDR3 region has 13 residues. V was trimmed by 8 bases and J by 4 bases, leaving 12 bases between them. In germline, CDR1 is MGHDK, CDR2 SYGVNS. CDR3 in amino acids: CASSWEGNQPQHF. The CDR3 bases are TGTGCCAGCTCATGGGAGGGAAATCAGCCCCAGCATTTT.

The CDR3 bases are TGTGCCAGCAGCTTTGGCGGGAGGGCCCAAGAGACCCAGTACTTC. Translated: CASSFGGRAQETQYF. The chain employs TRBV5-4 and TRBJ2-5, with 9 bases matching TRBD2. The junction had 3 bases not matched to a gene; V was cut back by 2 bases and J by 1 base. Germline V gene sequence: CDR1 SGHNT, CDR2 YYREEE (reference sequence). This CDR3 has 15 amino acids.

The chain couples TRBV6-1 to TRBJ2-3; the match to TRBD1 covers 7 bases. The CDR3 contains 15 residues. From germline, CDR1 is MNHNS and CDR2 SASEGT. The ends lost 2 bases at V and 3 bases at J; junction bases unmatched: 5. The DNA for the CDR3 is TGTGCCAGCAGTGAATTAGGGGGCGCAACAGATACGCAGTATTTT. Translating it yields CASSELGGATDTQYF.

CDR3 sequence (DNA): TGTGCCAGCAGTTTACTCGGGGGGGGCTCCGAGCAGTACTTC. Amino acids: CASSLLGGGSEQYF. The rearrangement joins TRBV27 to TRBJ2-7, with TRBD2 matching over 8 bases. CDR1 MNHEY and CDR2 SMNVEV come from the germline V gene (reference sequence). The CDR3 loop spans 14 amino acids. After removal of 2 bases from V and 6 bases from J, the junction contained 6 bases not matched to a gene.

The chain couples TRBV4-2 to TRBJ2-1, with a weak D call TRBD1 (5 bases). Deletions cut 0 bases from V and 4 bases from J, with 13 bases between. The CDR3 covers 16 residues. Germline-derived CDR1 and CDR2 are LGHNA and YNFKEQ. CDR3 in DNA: TGTGCCAGCAGCCAAGATGGGGCCTCGCGGTACAATGAGCAGTTCTTC. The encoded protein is CASSQDGASRYNEQFF.

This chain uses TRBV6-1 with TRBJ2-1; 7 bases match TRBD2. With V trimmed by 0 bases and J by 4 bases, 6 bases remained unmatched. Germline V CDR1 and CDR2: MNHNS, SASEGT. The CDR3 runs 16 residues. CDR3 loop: CASSEALAGLYNEQFF. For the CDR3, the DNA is TGTGCCAGCAGTGAAGCCCTGGCGGGACTATACAATGAGCAGTTCTTC.

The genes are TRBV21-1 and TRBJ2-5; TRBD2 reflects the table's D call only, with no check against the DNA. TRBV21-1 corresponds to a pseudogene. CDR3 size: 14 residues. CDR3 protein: CAGYYGRGSETQYF. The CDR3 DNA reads TGTGCCGGGTATTACGGGAGGGGTTCGGAGACCCAGTACTTC.

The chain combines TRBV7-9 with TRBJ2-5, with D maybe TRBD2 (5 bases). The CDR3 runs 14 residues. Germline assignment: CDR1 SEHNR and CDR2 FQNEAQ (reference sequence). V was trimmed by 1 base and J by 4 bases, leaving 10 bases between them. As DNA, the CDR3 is TGTGCCAGCAGCTTAGAGGACTCCCGAGAGACCCAGTACTTC. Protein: CASSLEDSRETQYF.

CDR3 DNA sequence: TGTGCCAGCAGTAACGGACTCGGCTACACCTTC. Translating gives CASSNGLGYTF. V and J are TRBV28 and TRBJ1-2; D remains ambiguous. CDR1 is MDHEN and CDR2 is SYDVKM in the germline V gene. V lost 5 bases and J 8 bases, leaving 9 bases between the germline ends. The CDR3 contains 11 residues.

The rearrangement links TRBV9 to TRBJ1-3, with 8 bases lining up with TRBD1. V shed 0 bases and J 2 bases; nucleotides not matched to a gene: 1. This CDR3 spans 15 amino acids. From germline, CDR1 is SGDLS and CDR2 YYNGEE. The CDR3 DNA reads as TGTGCCAGCAGCGTAGGCAGGGGGCCTGGAAACACCATATATTTT. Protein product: CASSVGRGPGNTIYF.